The 28 T cell receptor beta chains below all came from one sample that was sequenced in a study of T cell changes during pregnancy in multiple sclerosis. Data came from immunoSEQ multiplex PCR; TCRdb stores just in-frame clones and leaves some out. Of 85,000 to 100,000 clones detected, around 92% appear once; the ten largest clones hold just over 2%. The specimen was peripheral blood, collected after pregnancy. Receptors originate from a female donor with multiple sclerosis, enrolled in a pregnancy study.

This clone was counted only a few times. The chain has TRBV2 and TRBJ2-7, with D perhaps matching TRBD1 (7 bases). The germline V gene encodes CDR1 SNHLY and CDR2 FYNNEI. The CDR3 runs to 14 residues. Trimming took off 3 bases at V and 4 bases at J, with 13 bases between the two ends. The CDR3 region has the DNA TGTGCCAGCAGTGAGGGACTGACAGGGTACGAGCAGTACTTC. Translation gives CASSEGLTGYEQYF.

The rearrangement joins TRBV6-5 to TRBJ1-2, with 7 bases identical to TRBD1. The J segment lost 9 bases and the V segment lost 0 bases, leaving 4 bases of the junction unmatched. The CDR3 is 13 residues long. CDR1 and CDR2 (germline): MNHEY, SVGAGI. CDR3 protein: CASSYSADRSYTF. CDR3 bases: TGTGCCAGCAGTTACTCGGCGGACAGGAGCTACACCTTC.

The chain's CDR3 is CASSPAPRGPDNEQFF. CDR3 in DNA: TGTGCCAGCAGCCCCGCCCCCAGGGGGCCGGACAATGAGCAGTTCTTC. J is TRBJ2-1 and V is TRBV7-9; 8 bases align to TRBD1. The CDR3 runs to 16 residues. The germline CDR1 and CDR2 sequences are SEHNR and FQNEAQ (reference sequence). The V gene end was trimmed by 5 bases and the J gene end by 5 bases; junction bases not matched to a gene: 11.

J is TRBJ1-1 and V is TRBV5-1; 8 bases line up with TRBD1. V lost 4 bases, J lost 3 bases, and 5 bases stayed unmatched. The CDR3 runs 14 residues. Germline loops: CDR1 SGHRS, CDR2 YFSETQ. This chain's CDR3 is CASSTGQEDTEAFF. CDR3 DNA: TGCGCCAGCAGCACGGGACAGGAGGACACTGAAGCTTTCTTT. The full variable domain, in which reference TRBV5-1 and TRBJ1-1 provide the parts outside the CDR3, is KAGVTQTPRYLIKTRGQQVTLSCSPISGHRSVSWYQQTPGQGLQFLFEYFSETQRNKGNFPGRFSGRQFSNSRSEMNVSTLELGDSALYLCASSTGQEDTEAFFGQGTRLTVV.

This sequence joins TRBV2 and TRBJ1-2; D gene uncertain. The CDR3 extends over 14 amino acids. Per the germline V gene, CDR1 is SNHLY and CDR2 is FYNNEI. With 0 bases removed from V and 4 bases from J, the gap between germline ends came to 9 bases. The CDR3 sequence: CASSEARVLYGYTF. CDR3 nucleotide sequence: TGTGCCAGCAGTGAAGCACGGGTACTCTATGGCTACACCTTC. Looking up the rest from reference TRBV2 and TRBJ1-2 gives the full variable domain: EPEVTQTPSHQVTQMGQEVILRCVPISNHLYFYWYRQILGQKVEFLVSFYNNEISEKSEIFDDQFSVERPDGSNFTLKIRSTKLEDSAMYFCASSEARVLYGYTFGSGTRLTVV.

On this clone: Germline and junction disagree at one end, which may indicate a read error. The rearrangement joins TRBV29-1 to TRBJ2-3; 9 nucleotides align to TRBD2. This CDR3 has 11 residues. Germline CDR1 and CDR2: SQVTM and ANQGSEA. This CDR3 is CSVESRREGLF. The CDR3 coding sequence is TGCAGCGTTGAATCGCGGCGGGAGGGTCTTTTT.

In its sample, this clone was seen once. J is TRBJ1-1 and V is TRBV6-1; perhaps TRBD1 as D (6 bases). The CDR3 covers 13 residues. Germline V gene sequence: CDR1 MNHNS, CDR2 SASEGT. The V gene lost 8 bases and the J gene lost 5 bases, with 15 bases spanning the gap. This chain's CDR3 is CASVRGEGTEAFF. CDR3 bases: TGTGCCAGCGTCAGGGGAGAGGGAACTGAAGCTTTCTTT.

The rearrangement links TRBV12-5 to TRBJ1-1; D gene uncertain. CDR3 size: 13 residues. Germline CDR1 reads LGHNT; CDR2 reads FRNRAP. Trimming took off 5 bases at V and 0 bases at J, with 7 bases between the two ends. CDR3 amino acids: CASGRHMNTEAFF. CDR3 bases: TGTGCTAGTGGTCGTCACATGAACACTGAAGCTTTCTTT.

This clone was seen once. J is TRBJ1-5 and V is TRBV6-1; TRBD1 agrees at 9 bases. The CDR3 consists of 16 residues. V trimming: 4 bases; J trimming: 3 bases; junction bases outside the gene matches: 7. Germline CDR1 is MNHNS and CDR2 is SASEGT. The CDR3 DNA sequence: TGTGCCAGCAGTGGGTTCTGGACAGGGGCCAATCAGCCCCAGCATTTT. Translation gives CASSGFWTGANQPQHF.

This clone was observed once. V and J are TRBV2 and TRBJ1-5; possibly TRBD1 for D (5 bases). V lost 6 bases and J 4 bases, leaving 19 bases between the germline ends. CDR1 SNHLY and CDR2 FYNNEI come from the germline V gene. The CDR3 has 16 amino acids. The CDR3 DNA sequence: TGTGCCAGCAGGGCTATAAGGGTCGGGGGGAATCAGCCCCAGCATTTT. The encoded protein is CASRAIRVGGNQPQHF.

The chain combines TRBV29-1 with TRBJ1-1; D possibly corresponds to TRBD1 (5 bases). The CDR3 length is 14 residues. The germline V gene has CDR1 SQVTM and CDR2 ANQGSEA. The ends were cut back, 3 bases at V and 4 bases at J, with 15 bases in the middle. CDR3 nucleotide sequence: TGCAGCGTTGATAACGGGGGGGTGGGCACTGAAGCTTTCTTT. Its translation is CSVDNGGVGTEAFF.

This chain links TRBV5-8 with TRBJ2-7, with D unclear. Germline CDR1 and CDR2: SGHTS and YDEGEE. This CDR3 region has 13 residues. V dropped 5 bases and J dropped 2 bases, with 11 bases sitting between them. DNA of the CDR3: TGTGCCAGCAGACTGATACTCACCTACGAGCAGTACTTC. Translated, it gives CASRLILTYEQYF.

This chain connects TRBV7-2 to TRBJ2-7; TRBD2 agrees at 9 bases. Germline V gives CDR1 SGHTA, CDR2 FQGNSA. The CDR3 contains 15 residues. Unmatched junction bases numbered 8, after V lost 3 bases and J lost 5 bases. For the CDR3, the DNA is TGTGCCAGCAGCTTCATAGCGGGAGTAGGGAACGAGCAGTACTTC. Amino acid sequence: CASSFIAGVGNEQYF. The full variable domain, in which reference TRBV7-2 and TRBJ2-7 provide the parts outside the CDR3, is GAGVSQSPSNKVTEKGKDVELRCDPISGHTALYWYRQSLGQGLEFLIYFQGNSAPDKSGLPSDRFSAERTGGSVSTLTIQRTQQEDSAVYLCASSFIAGVGNEQYFGPGTRLTVT.

This chain links TRBV27 with TRBJ2-4; TRBD2 agrees at 14 bases. The CDR3 runs to 18 residues. Unmatched junction bases numbered 13, after V lost 4 bases and J lost 8 bases. Germline-derived CDR1 and CDR2 are MNHEY and SMNVEV (reference sequence). CDR3 bases: TGTGCCAGCAGTTCACTTGGGACTAGCGGGAGTCTGGCGGACATTCAGTACTTC. Protein sequence: CASSSLGTSGSLADIQYF.

The V and J genes are TRBV30 and TRBJ2-4, with D tentatively TRBD2 (6 bases). The CDR3 consists of 15 residues. V was pared by 2 bases and J by 0 bases, with 11 bases between. Germline values: CDR1 GTSNPN, CDR2 SVGIG (reference sequence). The CDR3 is CAWSFRGLAKNIQYF. In DNA, the CDR3 is TGTGCCTGGAGTTTCCGGGGACTAGCCAAAAACATTCAGTACTTC.

This chain joins TRBV11-2 and TRBJ2-7; TRBD1 matches at 7 bases. The CDR3 sequence is 17 residues long. Trimming took 1 base from V and 0 from J; bases not matched to a gene: 9. The germline gives CDR1 SGHAT, CDR2 FQNNGV. This chain's CDR3 is CASSLAFGTASSYEQYF. Here the CDR3 DNA reads TGTGCCAGCAGCTTAGCCTTTGGGACAGCCAGCTCCTACGAGCAGTACTTC.

This chain joins TRBV2 and TRBJ1-6; D remains ambiguous. With 8 bases removed from V and 8 bases from J, the gap between germline ends came to 13 bases. Per the germline V gene, CDR1 is SNHLY and CDR2 is FYNNEI. The CDR3 has 13 residues. The CDR3 coding sequence is TGTGCCAGCGTAGTAATTGATGATTCACCCCTCCACTTT. Protein sequence: CASVVIDDSPLHF.

The genes are TRBV18 and TRBJ2-7; weak D call: TRBD2 (6 bases). V was shortened by 2 bases and J by 3 bases, with 11 bases between the two germline ends. The CDR3 is 14 residues long. Per germline, CDR1 KGHSH and CDR2 LQKENI. CDR3 DNA sequence: TGTGCCAGCTCACCAGGACTACAAATCTACGAGCAGTACTTC. Its protein is CASSPGLQIYEQYF.

This chain links TRBV6-5 with TRBJ2-5; D perhaps matches TRBD1 (6 bases). Germline V gene data show CDR1 as MNHEY and CDR2 as SVGAGI. This CDR3 contains 13 residues. The ends were cut back, 6 bases at V and 5 bases at J, with 13 bases in the middle. Here the CDR3 reads CASRVQGGETQYF. CDR3 nucleotides: TGTGCCAGCAGGGTACAGGGCGGGGAGACCCAGTACTTC.

This chain uses TRBV15 with TRBJ2-7, with D possibly TRBD1 on 6 matching bases. The germline CDR1 and CDR2 sequences are LNHNV and YYDKDF (reference sequence). Trimming shortened V by 0 bases and J by 4 bases, and 19 bases separated the two germline ends. The CDR3 covers 17 residues. The CDR3 DNA reads as TGTGCCACCAGCAGAGAAGTAATAACAGGGCCTTTATACGAGCAGTACTTC. Protein: CATSREVITGPLYEQYF. Full variable domain (outside the CDR3, taken from reference TRBV15 and TRBJ2-7): DAMVIQNPRYQVTQFGKPVTLSCSQTLNHNVMYWYQQKSSQAPKLLFHYYDKDFNNEADTPDNFQSRRPNTSFCFLDIRSPGLGDTAMYLCATSREVITGPLYEQYFGPGTRLTVT.

CDR3 amino acids: CASSITGLHYGYTF. In nucleotides, the CDR3 is TGTGCCAGTAGTATTACGGGACTCCATTATGGCTACACCTTC. The chain links TRBV19 to TRBJ1-2; a possible D gene is TRBD1 (5 bases). This CDR3 region has 14 residues. V was pared by 3 bases and J by 5 bases, with 13 bases between. Germline-derived CDR1 and CDR2 are LNHDA and SQIVND (reference sequence).

V gene TRBV5-1 combines with J gene TRBJ1-1; 8 nucleotides line up with TRBD1. CDR1 is SGHRS, CDR2 YFSETQ, per germline. CDR3 length: 18 residues. J was trimmed by 1 base and V by 4 bases; bases with no gene match: 15. The CDR3 reads CASSPRPLGQGKNTEAFF. The DNA of the CDR3 is TGCGCCAGCAGCCCAAGGCCCCTTGGACAGGGAAAGAACACTGAAGCTTTCTTT.

This clone has just one count. V and J are TRBV30 and TRBJ2-1; 9 nucleotides align to TRBD2. Trimming cost V 7 bases and J 3 bases; bases outside gene matches: 7. The CDR3 is 14 amino acids. Germline CDR1 is GTSNPN and CDR2 is SVGIG (reference sequence). CDR3 protein: CASRGGGNYNEQFF. Written as DNA, the CDR3 is TGTGCCTCCCGCGGGGGGGGAAACTACAATGAGCAGTTCTTC.

The rearrangement joins TRBV7-2 to TRBJ1-2, with D tentatively TRBD1 (6 bases). The CDR3 contains 15 residues. Germline values: CDR1 SGHTA, CDR2 FQGNSA. V lost 0 bases and J 4 bases, leaving 12 bases between the germline ends. CDR3 sequence: CASSLADGQFYGYTF. In DNA form, the CDR3 reads TGTGCCAGCAGCTTAGCAGACGGACAGTTCTATGGCTACACCTTC.

The chain couples TRBV7-9 to TRBJ1-1; 7 nucleotides match TRBD1. The V gene end was trimmed by 7 bases and the J gene end by 0 bases; junction bases not matched to a gene: 8. CDR1 is SEHNR and CDR2 is FQNEAQ in the germline V gene (reference sequence). There are 15 residues in the CDR3. The CDR3 loop is CASTLGQELNTEAFF. The CDR3 nucleotides are TGTGCCAGCACCCTTGGACAGGAACTGAACACTGAAGCTTTCTTT.

The chain couples TRBV6-5 to TRBJ2-7; 10 bases are a match to TRBD1. The length of the CDR3 is 16 residues. The junction had 9 bases not matched to a gene; V was cut back by 0 bases and J by 7 bases. Germline assignment: CDR1 MNHEY and CDR2 SVGAGI. The CDR3 reads CASSYSTGTGVGEQYF. Here the CDR3 DNA reads TGTGCCAGCAGTTACTCGACCGGGACAGGGGTAGGGGAGCAGTACTTC.

The rearrangement uses TRBV4-1 and TRBJ2-7, with 11 bases fitting TRBD2. The CDR3 length is 19 residues. CDR1 and CDR2 (germline): MGHRA, YSYEKL. V lost 0 bases and J lost 2; bases outside the gene matches: 12. DNA of the CDR3: TGCGCCAGCAGCCAAGATCTCCCGTCAACTAGCGGGGGCACCTACGAGCAGTACTTC. It codes for CASSQDLPSTSGGTYEQYF.

CDR3 amino acids: CASGSGLGNTIYF. The CDR3 bases are TGTGCCAGCGGATCAGGGTTGGGAAACACCATATATTTT. The chain links TRBV27 to TRBJ1-3, with D tentatively TRBD1 (5 bases). Germline V lookup: CDR1 MNHEY, CDR2 SMNVEV (reference sequence). CDR3 length: 13 amino acids. V gave up 8 bases and J gave up 4 bases, with 12 bases separating them.